The rows below give T cell receptor beta chains drawn from one sample of a study of blood T cell repertoires in COVID-19. Here immunoSEQ multiplex PCR was the method, and the copy in TCRdb shows in-frame clones only, minus some. The sample has 95,000 to 130,000 clones; less than 95% are singletons. The source material was peripheral blood. The source of these receptors is a human donor with active COVID-19. The donor label of this sample is uncertain. The CDR3 runs from the conserved cysteine through the conserved F or W. A D gene is named only where the DNA matches it firmly. A row's size may be missing; if present it is once, few, many or a size class.

J: TRBJ2-5
V: TRBV5-8
D: NA
size: NA
CDR3: CASSPSGGRNQETQYF
DNA: TGTGCCAGCAGCCCCTCAGGGGGGCGAAACCAAGAGACCCAGTACTTC

J: TRBJ2-2
V: TRBV5-6
D: TRBD2
size: once
CDR3: CASSSARSSGGLNTGELFF
DNA: TGTGCCAGCAGCTCCGCTAGGTCTAGCGGGGGGCTGAACACCGGGGAGCTGTTTTTT

J: TRBJ2-7
V: TRBV12-3/TRBV12-4
D: TRBD2
size: NA
CDR3: CASREVGGYEQYF
DNA: TGTGCCAGCAGAGAGGTGGGGGGGTACGAGCAGTACTTC

J: TRBJ1-3
V: TRBV5-6
D: NA
size: few
CDR3: CASSQWADRRSGNTIYF
DNA: TGTGCCAGCAGCCAGTGGGCCGACAGACGCTCTGGAAACACCATATATTTT

J: TRBJ2-5
V: TRBV9
D: NA
size: NA
CDR3: CASSVAPMGAAQETQYF
DNA: TGTGCCAGCAGCGTAGCGCCCATGGGAGCAGCTCAAGAGACCCAGTACTTC

J: TRBJ1-4
V: TRBV6-1
D: NA
size: NA
CDR3: CASSEGRGSNEKLFF
DNA: TGTGCCAGCAGTGAGGGTAGGGGATCTAATGAAAAACTGTTTTTT

J: TRBJ1-6
V: TRBV19
D: TRBD1
size: NA
CDR3: CASKWTGYNSPLHF
DNA: TGTGCCAGTAAGTGGACAGGGTATAATTCACCCCTCCACTTT

J: TRBJ1-2
V: TRBV19
D: NA
size: once
CDR3: CASSVPRADGGYTF
DNA: TGTGCCAGTAGTGTCCCGAGGGCCGACGGCGGCTACACCTTC

J: TRBJ2-3
V: TRBV29-1
D: NA
size: NA
CDR3: CSASLSGDTQYF
DNA: TGCAGCGCTAGTCTGTCGGGAGATACGCAGTATTTT

J: TRBJ2-5
V: TRBV30
D: NA
size: once
CDR3: CAWRGFQGTEETQYF
DNA: TGTGCCTGGAGGGGTTTCCAGGGGACGGAGGAGACCCAGTACTTC

J: TRBJ2-1
V: TRBV9
D: NA
size: NA
CDR3: CASSVASVNEQFF
DNA: TGTGCCAGCAGCGTAGCGTCAGTCAATGAGCAGTTCTTC

J: TRBJ2-1
V: TRBV11-2
D: NA
size: NA
CDR3: CASSFPRGVAFYNEQFF
DNA: TGTGCCAGCAGCTTCCCCCGAGGAGTTGCCTTTTACAATGAGCAGTTCTTC

J: TRBJ2-7
V: TRBV20-1
D: NA
size: NA
CDR3: CSASQGNEQYF
DNA: TGCAGTGCTAGTCAGGGAAACGAGCAGTACTTC

J: TRBJ2-7
V: TRBV6-6
D: TRBD1
size: NA
CDR3: CASSYSDRGKYEQYF
DNA: TGTGCCAGCAGTTACTCGGACAGGGGCAAGTACGAGCAGTACTTC

J: TRBJ1-1
V: TRBV14
D: TRBD1
size: NA
CDR3: CASSQGQGGNTEAFF
DNA: TGTGCCAGCAGCCAAGGGCAGGGGGGGAACACTGAAGCTTTCTTT

J: TRBJ1-2
V: TRBV12-3/TRBV12-4
D: NA
size: NA
CDR3: CASSFYSNYGYTF
DNA: TGTGCCAGCAGTTTCTACAGTAACTATGGCTACACCTTC

J: TRBJ1-4
V: TRBV6-2/TRBV6-3
D: NA
size: NA
CDR3: CASSYFGQRNEKLFF
DNA: TGTGCCAGCAGTTACTTCGGACAGAGAAATGAAAAACTGTTTTTT

J: TRBJ2-6
V: TRBV9
D: TRBD2
size: NA
CDR3: CASSVAERGGPGANVLTF
DNA: TGTGCCAGCAGCGTAGCAGAGCGGGGGGGCCCTGGGGCCAACGTCCTGACTTTC

J: TRBJ2-2
V: TRBV6-2/TRBV6-3
D: TRBD1
size: once
CDR3: CASRPAPGGANTGELFF
DNA: TGTGCCAGCAGACCTGCCCCAGGGGGCGCGAACACCGGGGAGCTGTTTTTT

J: TRBJ2-7
V: TRBV27
D: TRBD2
size: NA
CDR3: CASRLAGDHEQYF
DNA: TGTGCCAGCCGACTAGCGGGGGACCACGAGCAGTACTTC

J: TRBJ2-1
V: TRBV18
D: NA
size: few
CDR3: CASSPPTSTGSNEQFF
DNA: TGTGCCAGCTCACCCCCCACGAGTACAGGGAGCAATGAGCAGTTCTTC

J: TRBJ2-7
V: TRBV4-1
D: TRBD1
size: few
CDR3: CASSPPRTGLAYEQYF
DNA: TGCGCCAGCAGCCCCCCCCGGACAGGGCTCGCCTACGAGCAGTACTTC

J: TRBJ2-1
V: TRBV27
D: TRBD1
size: NA
CDR3: CASRRTGGAYNEQFF
DNA: TGTGCCAGCAGACGCACAGGGGGCGCCTACAATGAGCAGTTCTTC

J: TRBJ2-2
V: TRBV7-2
D: NA
size: NA
CDR3: CASSPTRGSYTGELFF
DNA: TGTGCCAGCAGCCCTACCCGGGGGTCCTACACCGGGGAGCTGTTTTTT

J: TRBJ2-1
V: TRBV2
D: NA
size: NA
CDR3: CASSEEGLSSYNEQFF
DNA: TGTGCCAGCAGTGAGGAGGGCCTTAGCTCCTACAATGAGCAGTTCTTC

J: TRBJ1-2
V: TRBV7-2
D: TRBD1
size: NA
CDR3: CASSVLTGGWGYTF
DNA: TGTGCCAGCAGCGTACTAACAGGGGGCTGGGGCTACACCTTC

J: TRBJ2-1
V: TRBV5-4
D: TRBD2
size: NA
CDR3: CASSRDAGGSSYNEQFF
DNA: TGTGCCAGCAGCCGGGACGCGGGCGGGAGCTCCTACAATGAGCAGTTCTTC

J: TRBJ2-7
V: TRBV5-1
D: NA
size: NA
CDR3: CASRTDMAFSYEQYF
DNA: TGCGCCAGCAGGACCGACATGGCCTTCTCCTACGAGCAGTACTTC

J: TRBJ1-4
V: TRBV5-1
D: NA
size: NA
CDR3: CASSLTGTNEKLFF
DNA: TGCGCCAGCAGCTTGACAGGGACTAATGAAAAACTGTTTTTT

J: TRBJ2-7
V: TRBV7-2
D: TRBD2
size: NA
CDR3: CASSLLAGEEQYF
DNA: TGTGCCAGCAGCTTATTGGCGGGGGAAGAGCAGTACTTC

J: TRBJ2-4
V: TRBV11-3
D: TRBD2
size: few
CDR3: CASSLDLGLAGKGAKNIQYF
DNA: TGTGCCAGCAGCTTAGATTTGGGACTAGCGGGGAAAGGAGCCAAAAACATTCAGTACTTC

J: TRBJ1-6
V: TRBV5-5
D: TRBD1
size: NA
CDR3: CASSSIKTGWDSNSPLHF
DNA: TGTGCCAGCAGCTCCATTAAAACCGGTTGGGACAGCAATTCACCCCTCCACTTT

J: TRBJ2-2
V: TRBV7-3
D: TRBD2
size: NA
CDR3: CASSLQAGVDTGELFF
DNA: TGTGCCAGCAGCTTACAAGCGGGGGTGGACACCGGGGAGCTGTTTTTT

J: TRBJ1-2
V: TRBV27
D: NA
size: NA
CDR3: CASSSGYGYTF
DNA: TGTGCCAGCAGTTCAGGGTATGGCTACACCTTC

J: TRBJ1-2
V: TRBV7-2
D: TRBD1
size: once
CDR3: CASSLGTGNFYGYTF
DNA: TGTGCCAGCAGCTTAGGGACAGGGAACTTCTATGGCTACACCTTC